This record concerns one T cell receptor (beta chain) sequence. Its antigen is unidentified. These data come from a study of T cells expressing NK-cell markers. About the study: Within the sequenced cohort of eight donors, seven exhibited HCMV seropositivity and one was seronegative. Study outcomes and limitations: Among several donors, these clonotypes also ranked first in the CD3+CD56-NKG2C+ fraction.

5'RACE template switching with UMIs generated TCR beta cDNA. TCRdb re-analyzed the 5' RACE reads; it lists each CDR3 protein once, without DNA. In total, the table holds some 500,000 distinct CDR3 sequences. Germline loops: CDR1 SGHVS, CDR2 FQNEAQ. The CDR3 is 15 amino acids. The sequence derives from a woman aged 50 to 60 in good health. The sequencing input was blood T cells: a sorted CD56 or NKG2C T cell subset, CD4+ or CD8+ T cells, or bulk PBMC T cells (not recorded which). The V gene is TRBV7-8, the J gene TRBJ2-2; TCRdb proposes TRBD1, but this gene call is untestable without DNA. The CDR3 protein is CASSLVGGEAGELFF.